This T cell receptor beta chain was sequenced for a study of cytomegalovirus exposure and HLA in healthy donors. CDR1 and CDR2 (germline): MNHNY, SVGAGI (reference sequence). Trimming left V 9 bases short and J 0 bases short, with 11 bases between. The CDR3 sequence is 14 residues long. Profiling relied on immunoSEQ multiplex PCR, and the TCRdb table lists in-frame clones only, not all of them. The sample has more than 90,000 clones; 70% to 90% are singletons. V gene TRBV6-6 combines with J gene TRBJ1-4; D call uncertain. The TCR originated in a man aged 18 to 29 in good health and CMV-seropositive. Sequencing was carried out using PBMCs. Here the CDR3 reads CASSDRATNEKLFF. CDR3 nucleotides: TGTGCCAGTTCCGACCGGGCAACTAATGAAAAACTGTTTTTT.